This entry describes one T cell receptor (beta chain). This sample is drawn from a study of shared clonotypes between healthy human individuals. The table came from immunoSEQ multiplex PCR; TCRdb's copy has only in-frame clones and leaves some out. The sample lists about 2.1 million clones, about 92% occurring once. The CDR3 has 15 amino acids. Germline V CDR1 and CDR2: SGHRS, YFSETQ. Losses at the gene ends were 3 bases for V and 1 base for J; bases not matched to a gene: 4. Naive CD8 cells, CD45RO-negative and positively selected for CCR7, excluded terminally differentiated effector memory CD45RA+ cells. Donors, healthy HIV-negative adults, lacked recent acute infections or vaccinations.

The sample taken for sequencing was naive CD8+ T cells from PBMCs. The genes are TRBV5-1 and TRBJ2-3, with 8 bases that match TRBD1. The source of this sequence is a man aged 18 to 29 in good health. Some clones in this sample may be carry-over from other donors' samples. As DNA, the CDR3 is TGCGCCAGCAGCTCGACGGGACAGGGCACAGATACGCAGTATTTT. It yields the protein CASSSTGQGTDTQYF.